This T cell receptor beta chain was sequenced for a study of response to subunit inactivated influenza vaccine. TCRdb re-called the RT-PCR reads through MiXCR, storing one row per CDR3 protein. The sample has roughly 550,000 distinct CDR3 sequences; less than 25% are singletons. The V gene's germline CDR1 is SNHLY and CDR2 FYNNEI. The CDR3 has 12 residues. Trimming shortened V by 4 bases and J by 8 bases, and 8 bases separated the two germline ends. Separately, the same data were catalogued under a study of T cells expressing NK-cell markers. That source reports: With UMIs, 5'RACE template switching was used to make TCR beta cDNA. The dominant NKG2C+ clonotypes represented roughly 1.0-7.5% of CD8+ T cells in six donors. No clear determination of HCMV specificity was made for expanded NKG2C+ T cell clones.

This specimen consisted of CD4+ T cells sorted from PBMCs, obtained 11 to 12 days after vaccination. The rearrangement uses TRBV2 and TRBJ2-2, with D perhaps being TRBD1 or TRBD2 (5 bases each). The clonotype comes from a man aged 50 to 60 who received an inactivated influenza vaccine. The CDR3 coding sequence is TGTGCCAGCAGTGGGGACGGAGGGGAGCTGTTTTTT. Amino acid sequence: CASSGDGGELFF.